This T cell receptor beta chain was captured by sequencing in a study of kidney transplant recipient with SARS-CoV-2 infection. TCRdb reanalysed the reads using MiXCR and keeps one entry per CDR3 protein. The table has roughly 250,000 distinct CDR3 sequences, under 35% seen once. This clonotype was counted at least ten times. Trimming removed 1 base at V and 7 bases at J, with 4 bases between. The CDR3 covers 12 residues. Germline V CDR1 and CDR2: LNHNV, YYDKDF (reference sequence). This rearrangement joins TRBV15 to TRBJ1-4; the D is unclear. The receptor was isolated from a young adult male patient who had COVID-19 and was a kidney transplant recipient. The graft donor may have contributed some T cells. The specimen comprised a blood sample, sampled at baseline and on approximately day 120 from a kidney transplant recipient. CDR3 residues: CATSRAREKLFF. CDR3 coding DNA: TGTGCCACCAGCAGAGCACGTGAAAAACTGTTTTTT.